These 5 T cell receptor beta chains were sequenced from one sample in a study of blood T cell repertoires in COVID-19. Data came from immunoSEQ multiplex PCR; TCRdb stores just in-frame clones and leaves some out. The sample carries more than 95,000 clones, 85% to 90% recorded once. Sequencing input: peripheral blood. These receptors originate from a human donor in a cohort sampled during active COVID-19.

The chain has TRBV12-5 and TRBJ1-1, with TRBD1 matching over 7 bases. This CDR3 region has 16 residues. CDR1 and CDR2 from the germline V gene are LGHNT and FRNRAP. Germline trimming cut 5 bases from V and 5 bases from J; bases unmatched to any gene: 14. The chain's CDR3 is CASGTERIQGLTEAFF. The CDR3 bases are TGTGCTAGTGGTACGGAGAGGATACAGGGGCTAACTGAAGCTTTCTTT.

Here the CDR3 reads CASTSGGMGANVLTF. The CDR3 DNA sequence: TGTGCCAGCACTTCGGGGGGTATGGGGGCCAACGTCCTGACTTTC. The chain joins TRBV28 to TRBJ2-6; 7 bases map to TRBD2. Germline V CDR1 and CDR2: MDHEN, SYDVKM. This CDR3 is built from 15 residues. Losses at the gene ends were 7 bases for V and 4 bases for J; bases not matched to a gene: 7.

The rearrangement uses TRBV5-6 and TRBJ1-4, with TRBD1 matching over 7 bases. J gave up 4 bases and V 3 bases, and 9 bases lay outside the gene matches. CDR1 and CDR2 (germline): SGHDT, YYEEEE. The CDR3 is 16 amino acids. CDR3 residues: CASSSLQGQSNEKLFF. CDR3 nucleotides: TGTGCCAGCAGCTCGTTACAGGGACAGAGTAATGAAAAACTGTTTTTT.

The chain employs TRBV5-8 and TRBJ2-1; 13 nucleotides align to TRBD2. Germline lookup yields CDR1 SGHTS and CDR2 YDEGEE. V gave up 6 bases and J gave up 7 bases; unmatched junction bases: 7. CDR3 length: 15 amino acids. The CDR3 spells CASKRGLAGLNEQFF. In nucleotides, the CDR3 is TGTGCCAGCAAGCGGGGACTAGCGGGGCTAAATGAGCAGTTCTTC. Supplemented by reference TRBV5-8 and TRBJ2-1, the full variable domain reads EAGVTQSPTHLIKTRGQQATLRCSPISGHTSVYWYQQALGLGLQFLLWYDEGEERNRGNFPPRFSGRQFPNYSSELNVNALELEDSALYLCASKRGLAGLNEQFFGPGTRLTVL.

The CDR3: CASSSTESGGPYEQYF. The CDR3 nucleotides read TGTGCCAGCAGTTCAACAGAAAGCGGGGGTCCCTACGAGCAGTACTTC. The chain is built from TRBV27 and TRBJ2-7; 8 nucleotides match TRBD2. The CDR3 contains 16 residues. With V trimmed by 4 bases and J by 2 bases, 10 bases remained unmatched. CDR1 is MNHEY, CDR2 SMNVEV, per germline (reference sequence).